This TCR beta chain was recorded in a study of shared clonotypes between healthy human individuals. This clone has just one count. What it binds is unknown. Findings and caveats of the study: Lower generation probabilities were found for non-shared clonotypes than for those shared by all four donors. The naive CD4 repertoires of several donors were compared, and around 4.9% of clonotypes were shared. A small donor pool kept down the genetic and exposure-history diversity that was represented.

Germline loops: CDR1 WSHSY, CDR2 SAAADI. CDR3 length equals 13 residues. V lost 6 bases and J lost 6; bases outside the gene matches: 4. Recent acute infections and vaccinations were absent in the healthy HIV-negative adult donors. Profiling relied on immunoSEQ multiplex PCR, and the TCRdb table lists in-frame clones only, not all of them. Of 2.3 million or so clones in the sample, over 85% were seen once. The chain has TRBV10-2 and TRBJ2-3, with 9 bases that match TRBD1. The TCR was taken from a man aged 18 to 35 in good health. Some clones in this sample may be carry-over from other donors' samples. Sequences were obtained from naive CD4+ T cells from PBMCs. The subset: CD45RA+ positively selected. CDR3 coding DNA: TGCGCCAGCAGCGGACAGGGGCTCGATACGCAGTATTTT. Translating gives CASSGQGLDTQYF.